This record concerns one TCR beta chain sequence. CDR1 and CDR2 from the germline V gene are SEHNR and FQNEAQ (reference sequence). Trimming at V came to 6 bases and at J to 2 bases, leaving 7 bases not matched to a gene. CDR3 size: 15 residues. These data originate in a study of control samples from healthy donors and cancer patients. Produced via immunoSEQ multiplex PCR; TCRdb's table is partial and in-frame only. The table includes around 80,000 clones, approximately 94% detected once. The clonotype comes from a woman aged 30 to 39 in good health. The sample consisted of blood. The rearrangement joins TRBV7-9 to TRBJ1-2, with 9 bases matching TRBD1. The CDR3 DNA follows: TGTGCCAGCAGACGCCCCACAGGGGGCAACTATGGCTACACCTTC. This translates into CASRRPTGGNYGYTF.